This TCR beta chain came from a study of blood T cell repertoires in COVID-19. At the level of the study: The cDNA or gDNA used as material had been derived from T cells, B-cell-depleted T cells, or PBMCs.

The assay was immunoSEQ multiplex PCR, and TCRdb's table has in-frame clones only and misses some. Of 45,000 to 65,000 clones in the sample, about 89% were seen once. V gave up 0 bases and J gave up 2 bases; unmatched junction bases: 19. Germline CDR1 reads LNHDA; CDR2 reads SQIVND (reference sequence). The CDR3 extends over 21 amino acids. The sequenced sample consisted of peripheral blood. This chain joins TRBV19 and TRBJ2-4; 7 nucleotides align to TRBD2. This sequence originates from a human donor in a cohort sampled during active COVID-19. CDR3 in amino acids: CASSIELGRTGRVATKNIQYF. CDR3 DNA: TGTGCCAGTAGTATAGAATTAGGCAGGACTGGGAGGGTAGCGACCAAAAACATTCAGTACTTC.